Described below is a single TCR beta chain sequence and its context. This record belongs to a study of blood T cell repertoires in COVID-19. Study-level information: Italy, Spain and the United States were the sources of the convalescent and acute COVID-19 samples. PBMCs, B-cell-depleted T cells, or T cells provided the cDNA or gDNA that made up the material.

Original processing methods: Amplified reference gene primers provided the basis for estimating nucleated cell counts. The table came from immunoSEQ multiplex PCR; TCRdb's copy has only in-frame clones and leaves some out. The D gene and trimming were derived from the DNA, and the V and J assignments and clone size from that table. This table holds 95,000 to 150,000 clones, 86% found once. Germline CDR1 reads MNHEY; CDR2 reads SVGAGI. Unmatched junction bases numbered 9, after V lost 5 bases and J lost 5 bases. CDR3 length equals 15 residues. The gene calls are TRBV6-5 and TRBJ1-1, with 9 bases aligning to TRBD1. The sample taken for sequencing was peripheral blood. This receptor was identified in a man in his forties with acute or convalescent COVID-19. The CDR3 nucleotides read TGTGCCAGCAGTATTCCGGGACAGGGCGGGACTGAAGCTTTCTTT. Translating gives CASSIPGQGGTEAFF.